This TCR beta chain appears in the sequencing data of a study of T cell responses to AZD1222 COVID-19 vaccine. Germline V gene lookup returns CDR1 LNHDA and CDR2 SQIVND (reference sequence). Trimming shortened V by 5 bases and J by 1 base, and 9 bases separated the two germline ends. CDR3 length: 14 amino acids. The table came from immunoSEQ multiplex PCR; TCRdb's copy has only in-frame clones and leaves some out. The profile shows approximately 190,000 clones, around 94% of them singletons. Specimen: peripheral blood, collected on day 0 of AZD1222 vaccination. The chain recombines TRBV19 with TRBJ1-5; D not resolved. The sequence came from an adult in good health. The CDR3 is CASSAGQSNQPQHF. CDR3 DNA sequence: TGTGCCAGTAGTGCGGGCCAGAGCAATCAGCCCCAGCATTTT.